This T cell receptor (beta chain) was documented in a study of blood T cell repertoires in COVID-19 (dated by TCRdb to the early 2020s). For the study in its entirety: Collaborator samples came from the United States, Italy and Spain and covered acute and convalescent phases of COVID-19. The prospective study material was composed of cDNA or gDNA derived from T cells, B-cell-depleted T cells, or PBMCs. Where available, HLA class I and class II types were taken from metadata supplied by the sample provider and were not determined by assay-based typing. Samples came from the ongoing ImmuneRACE study (first 160 participants) plus 1,254 subjects from 6 global collaborators. Subjects who had been exposed to COVID-19, were actively infected with it, or had recovered from it provided the deeply sampled blood TCRbeta repertoires that made up the dataset. A freely available public database, intended as a resource for researchers studying the immune response to SARS-CoV-2, is where the repertoires were released. The sample metadata nearly always contained a de-identified subject ID, COVID-19 status, age in years and sex.

Study-wide conclusions, independent of this receptor: Clinical and demographic metadata were provided uncurated, with the amount varying by source and participant.

TCRbeta CDR3 regions were amplified from genomic DNA by means of the immunoSEQ Assay, a bias-controlled multiplex PCR. In the authors' own workflow: Nucleated cell counts per sample were estimated from amplification of reference gene primers within the assay. Sequence reads were collapsed and filtered to measure the absolute abundance of every unique TCRbeta CDR3 rearrangement. For each sample, productive Simpson clonality was calculated by taking the square root of Simpson's diversity index across productive rearrangements. The table comes from immuneACCESS by way of TCRdb, which keeps in-frame sequences with V and J called. Part of the clones is missing from these tables; in studies checked, under half for an unresolved V gene and the rest for unknown reasons. Clonal size and the V and J genes are those of that table, whereas D and trimming came from the DNA. This sample comprises a few hundred thousand clones, about four fifths of them detected only once. The top ten clones comprise about 2% of the sample.

Samples from volunteer blood donors who had recovered from COVID-19 were contributed by a second Seattle source. Collaborating institutions collected whole blood in K2EDTA tubes following their own protocols. Collaborator samples were shipped for TCRbeta analysis as frozen whole blood, isolated PBMCs, or DNA extracted from either sample type. In the case of this clone: Its antigen remains undetermined. Per-base quality was not reported, and no clone a single base away is much larger than it.

The receptor comes from a man under 40 who had recovered from COVID-19. The source material was peripheral blood.

The CDR3 in this case is CASSESGGADEQFF. The nucleotides read TGTGCCAGCAGTGAGAGCGGGGGGGCGGATGAGCAGTTCTTC. The rearranged segments are TRBV2 and TRBJ2-1, and 10 junction bases match TRBD2. Relative to germline, V is missing 3 bases and J is missing 8 bases, with 4 bases of the junction outside any gene match. Including cysteine and phenylalanine, the CDR3 has 14 amino acids. Here the CDR3 DNA is all that survives: 42 bases in frame from base 1. CDR1 SNHLY and CDR2 FYNNEI were looked up in the germline V gene.